These 11 T cell receptor beta chains originate from one sample sequenced in a study of blood T cells in healthy people across ages. Through a sample-barcoded 5' primer and a J-beta primer mix, a second PCR was run for 7 to 11 cycles. TCRdb itself ran the 5' RACE reads through MiXCR, one entry per CDR3 protein. Here the sample spans 870,000 or so distinct CDR3 sequences, more than 25% being singletons. Specimen: blood. The receptors stem from a woman older than 75 in good health.

Many counts were recorded for this clonotype. The chain carries TRBV29-1 and TRBJ2-7; perhaps TRBD1 as D (5 bases). Trimming removed 4 bases from V and 2 bases from J, with 12 bases in between. The CDR3 loop spans 13 amino acids. Germline CDR1 SQVTM, CDR2 ANQGSEA. This CDR3 reads CSVGQFFPYEQYF. In DNA form, the CDR3 reads TGCAGCGTTGGACAGTTCTTTCCCTACGAGCAGTACTTC.

This clonotype was counted between two and nine times. V gene TRBV11-3 combines with J gene TRBJ2-7; 9 bases align to TRBD2. The CDR3 is 14 residues long. CDR1 SGHNT and CDR2 YENEEA come from the germline V gene. With V trimmed by 5 bases and J by 3 bases, 5 bases remained unmatched. In DNA, the CDR3 is TGTGCCAGCAGCGATAGCGGGGGTCTCTACGAGCAGTACTTC. Protein sequence: CASSDSGGLYEQYF.

This clonotype was counted only a few times. This chain joins TRBV29-1 and TRBJ1-1; a weak D match, TRBD1 (6 bases). Germline V lookup: CDR1 SQVTM, CDR2 ANQGSEA. V was shortened by 2 bases and J by 0 bases, with 13 bases between the two germline ends. The CDR3 contains 15 residues. The CDR3 loop reads CSVESQGTLNTEAFF. In DNA, the CDR3 is TGCAGCGTTGAATCCCAGGGGACCCTGAACACTGAAGCTTTCTTT.

This clonotype was seen repeatedly, ten times or more. This rearrangement joins TRBV12-3 or TRBV12-4 to TRBJ2-3, with D perhaps assigned TRBD1 or TRBD2 (6 bases each). Trimming removed 6 bases from V and 3 bases from J, with 10 bases in between. This CDR3 is 13 amino acids long. The CDR3 nucleotides read TGTGCCAGCAGAAGGGGGGTGACAGATACGCAGTATTTT. This encodes CASRRGVTDTQYF.

This clonotype was observed many times. CDR3 residues: CASSLGGGGSEQYF. The CDR3 DNA is TGTGCCAGCAGTTTAGGAGGGGGCGGGTCCGAGCAGTACTTC. This rearrangement joins TRBV12-3 or TRBV12-4 to TRBJ2-7, with TRBD1 identical over 7 bases. Trimming cost V 1 base and J 6 bases; bases outside gene matches: 6. CDR3 length equals 14 residues.

This clonotype was counted ten times or more. V usage is TRBV9 and J usage is TRBJ1-5, with 7 bases that match TRBD1. The CDR3 length is 16 residues. V dropped 0 bases and J dropped 4; count of bases not matched to a gene: 7. CDR1 SGDLS and CDR2 YYNGEE come from the germline V gene. This CDR3 is CASSVGLQGNNQPQHF. The DNA for the CDR3 is TGTGCCAGCAGCGTAGGTCTACAGGGGAATAATCAGCCCCAGCATTTT.

The genes are TRBV7-2 and TRBJ2-6; perhaps TRBD1 as D (6 bases). Per the germline V gene, CDR1 is SGHTA and CDR2 is FQGNSA. With 5 bases removed from V and 6 bases from J, the gap between germline ends came to 14 bases. The CDR3 runs 15 residues. The CDR3 DNA sequence: TGTGCCAGCAGCGAACAGGGCCTCGAGGCCAACGTCCTGACTTTC. It yields the protein CASSEQGLEANVLTF.

The rearrangement uses TRBV7-2 and TRBJ1-5; tentatively, D is TRBD1 (5 bases). Germline-derived CDR1 and CDR2 are SGHTA and FQGNSA. Trimming cost V 5 bases and J 7 bases, with 15 bases left between them. CDR3 length: 14 amino acids. The CDR3 nucleotides are TGTGCCAGCAGCGGAAGGGGACTGGGGCAGCCCCAGCATTTT. It translates to CASSGRGLGQPQHF.

The rearrangement uses TRBV25-1 and TRBJ2-1; 7 bases match TRBD2. From germline, CDR1 is MGHDK and CDR2 SYGVNS. The CDR3 length is 14 residues. V lost 4 bases and J lost 8; bases outside the gene matches: 8. The CDR3 loop is CASSGLAAVDEQFF. In DNA form, the CDR3 reads TGTGCCAGCAGTGGTCTAGCGGCAGTCGATGAGCAGTTCTTC.

Notes on this clonotype: A single base separates this from a much larger clone, so it may be a read error. The chain recombines TRBV28 with TRBJ2-1; 8 bases align to TRBD2. The end of the DNA aligns better with TRBJ2-7, so the J call may be wrong. Germline CDR1 and CDR2: MDHEN and SYDVKM. This CDR3 region has 14 residues. The CDR3 nucleotides read TGTGCCAGCAGTCCCGGGGGGGTTTACAATGAGCAGTACTTC. Translated: CASSPGGVYNEQYF.

This clonotype has a handful of counts. A read error may account for a junction end that differs from germline. The V and J genes are TRBV7-7 and TRBJ2-2; 10 positions match TRBD1. CDR1 and CDR2 (germline): SSHAT, FNYEAQ (reference sequence). The CDR3 has 15 residues. The DNA for the CDR3 is TGTGCTAGCAGCCCCGACAGGGGGCTGGCCGGGGAGCTGTTTTTT. This translates into CASSPDRGLAGELFF.